The 16 T cell receptor beta chains below were found in one sample sequenced in a study of vaccination and CD4 T cells after COVID-19. Documented treatment: roughly 10-day PBMC culture with coronavirus spike peptide pools or control peptides (ViraFEST assay). Sequencing of cultured CD4+ T cell DNA used the Oncomine TCR Beta short-read assay. TCRdb re-analysed the PCR reads in MiXCR, keeping a single row per CDR3 protein. The table lists 15,000 to 20,000 distinct CDR3 sequences, 45% to 65% of them singletons. Which antigens these TCRs recognize remains unknown. The sample consisted of CD4+ T cells from blood, cultured in vitro. Every receptor here comes from a human donor who had recovered from COVID-19.

V is TRBV20-1 and J is TRBJ1-1; maybe TRBD1 (5 bases). Trimming cost V 6 bases and J 7 bases, with 15 bases left between them. The CDR3 length is 12 residues. CDR1 DFQATT and CDR2 SNEGSKA come from the germline V gene (reference sequence). The CDR3 DNA is TGCAGTGCCCGTGGACAACAGTATGAAGCTTTCTTT. This encodes CSARGQQYEAFF.

This clonotype came up a few times. This chain uses TRBV6-1 with TRBJ1-1; D gene uncertain. Germline CDR1 and CDR2: MNHNS and SASEGT. The V gene lost 6 bases and the J gene lost 4 bases, with 24 bases spanning the gap. There are 17 residues in the CDR3. CDR3 residues: CASSLNPGSMEGTEAFF. CDR3 bases: TGTGCCAGCAGCCTGAACCCGGGATCAATGGAGGGCACTGAAGCTTTCTTT.

The V gene is TRBV20-1, the J gene TRBJ2-7, with 8 bases aligning to TRBD1. In germline, CDR1 is DFQATT, CDR2 SNEGSKA (reference sequence). V was clipped by 5 bases and J by 3 bases; unmatched bases: 9. The CDR3 loop spans 14 amino acids. DNA for the CDR3: TGCAGTGCTGGGGTCCCAGGGGGCATCTACGAGCAGTACTTC. Protein sequence: CSAGVPGGIYEQYF.

This chain uses TRBV20-1 with TRBJ2-1; D is unresolved. The CDR3 spans 12 residues. Trimming cost V 3 bases and J 5 bases, with 8 bases left between them. Germline CDR1 is DFQATT and CDR2 is SNEGSKA (reference sequence). In nucleotides, the CDR3 is TGCAGTGCTAGTCGCTACAACAATGAGCAGTTCTTC. Protein product: CSASRYNNEQFF.

This clonotype was observed a handful of times. This chain uses TRBV6-1 with TRBJ1-6; unclear D gene. Germline V gene sequence: CDR1 MNHNS, CDR2 SASEGT. This CDR3 region has 15 residues. V was cut by 5 bases and J by 7 bases, with 15 bases left in between. The chain's CDR3 is CASSNQDGRNSPLHF. CDR3 bases: TGTGCCAGCAGTAATCAGGACGGGAGGAATTCACCCCTCCACTTT.

The chain links TRBV7-8 to TRBJ2-5, with a tentative D call TRBD1 (5 bases). With 8 bases removed from V and 7 bases from J, the gap between germline ends came to 14 bases. The germline CDR1 and CDR2 sequences are SGHVS and FQNEAQ. CDR3 length: 12 residues. CDR3 loop: CASGAYLGTQYF. CDR3 coding DNA: TGTGCCAGCGGGGCCTACCTCGGGACCCAGTACTTC.

V and J are TRBV29-1 and TRBJ1-1, with D possibly matching TRBD1 (5 bases). The CDR3 has 13 residues. In germline, CDR1 is SQVTM, CDR2 ANQGSEA. Trimming took 2 bases from V and 7 from J, leaving 14 bases between them. CDR3 sequence: CSVEKWDVGEAFF. The CDR3 DNA is TGCAGCGTTGAAAAATGGGACGTGGGTGAAGCTTTCTTT.

The rearrangement uses TRBV15 and TRBJ1-1; maybe TRBD1 (5 bases). This CDR3 spans 15 amino acids. The V end was cut by 0 bases, the J end by 6 bases, with 14 bases between. CDR1 is LNHNV and CDR2 is YYDKDF in the germline V gene (reference sequence). For the CDR3, the DNA is TGTGCCACCAGCAGAGATTGGGGGGTTTCTGCTGAAGCTTTCTTT. Translating it yields CATSRDWGVSAEAFF.

This clonotype was seen once. The gene calls are TRBV7-9 and TRBJ2-1; perhaps TRBD2 as D (5 bases). Germline V gives CDR1 SEHNR, CDR2 FQNEAQ (reference sequence). The V and J ends lost 5 bases and 8 bases respectively, with 25 bases between them. There are 17 residues in the CDR3. The CDR3 DNA sequence: TGTGCCAGCAGCGGAACCCCGCGGGTGTCCCCGTCCGATGAGCAGTTCTTC. Residues: CASSGTPRVSPSDEQFF.

The chain recombines TRBV11-3 with TRBJ2-4; D gene uncertain. The V gene lost 4 bases and the J gene lost 8 bases, with 9 bases spanning the gap. Germline V gene data show CDR1 as SGHNT and CDR2 as YENEEA. The CDR3 extends over 12 amino acids. The CDR3 nucleotides are TGTGCCAGCAGCTCTCAATCAGACATTCAGTACTTC. This gives the protein CASSSQSDIQYF.

This clonotype was detected only a few times. The V gene is TRBV2, the J gene TRBJ1-1; tentative D call: TRBD1 (6 bases). V gave up 7 bases and J gave up 7 bases, with 16 bases separating them. This CDR3 has 13 amino acids. Germline V gene data show CDR1 as SNHLY and CDR2 as FYNNEI. The CDR3: CASTRQDRLEAFF. CDR3 in DNA: TGTGCCAGCACCCGACAAGACAGGCTTGAAGCTTTCTTT.

In its sample, this clonotype was seen a few times. This rearrangement joins TRBV7-9 to TRBJ2-3, with D perhaps matching TRBD1 or TRBD2 (5 bases each). The germline V and J ends were trimmed by 3 bases and 6 bases, with 19 bases remaining between them. Germline CDR1 and CDR2: SEHNR and FQNEAQ (reference sequence). The CDR3 is 16 residues long. The CDR3 region has the DNA TGTGCCAGCAGCTTCTTGAGGGGCTATGAAGCGGATACGCAGTATTTT. It yields the protein CASSFLRGYEADTQYF. The variable domain in full, completed from reference TRBV7-9 and TRBJ2-3, reads DTGVSQNPRHKITKRGQNVTFRCDPISEHNRLYWYRQTLGQGPEFLTYFQNEAQLEKSRLLSDRFSAERPKGSFSTLEIQRTEQGDSAMYLCASSFLRGYEADTQYFGPGTRLTVL.

This chain uses TRBV10-1 with TRBJ2-7; 7 bases align to TRBD2. V dropped 5 bases and J dropped 5; count of bases not matched to a gene: 12. CDR3 length equals 15 residues. Germline CDR1 and CDR2: WNHNN and SYGVQD (reference sequence). The CDR3 nucleotides read TGCGCCAGCAGTTCGGGACTCCTGGCGGGGGACGAGCAGTACTTC. Translation gives CASSSGLLAGDEQYF.

The CDR3 DNA is TGTGCCTGGAGTGTAGTTGGGAACACTGAAGCTTTCTTT. Its translation: CAWSVVGNTEAFF. The rearrangement uses TRBV30 and TRBJ1-1; D not resolved. Per the germline V gene, CDR1 is GTSNPN and CDR2 is SVGIG (reference sequence). V was trimmed by 0 bases and J by 1 base, leaving 6 bases between them. The CDR3 extends over 13 amino acids.

The genes are TRBV7-2 and TRBJ2-3; 10 bases fit TRBD2. Trimming cost V 5 bases and J 1 base; bases outside gene matches: 3. This CDR3 has 15 amino acids. Germline assignment: CDR1 SGHTA and CDR2 FQGNSA. The CDR3 loop reads CASSLLAGGTDTQYF. DNA of the CDR3: TGTGCCAGCAGCCTCCTAGCGGGAGGCACAGATACGCAGTATTTT.

The gene calls are TRBV20-1 and TRBJ2-7; tentatively, D is TRBD1 or TRBD2 (5 bases each). This CDR3 region has 16 residues. Germline lookup yields CDR1 DFQATT and CDR2 SNEGSKA (reference sequence). Trimming removed 5 bases from V and 3 bases from J, with 23 bases in between. The CDR3 DNA follows: TGCAGTGCTGCCCTCACCTCCCGGGACCGCCACTACGAGCAGTACTTC. Protein product: CSAALTSRDRHYEQYF.